This T cell receptor beta chain was profiled in a study of shared clonotypes between healthy human individuals. The germline V and J ends were trimmed by 4 bases and 6 bases, with 10 bases remaining between them. The CDR3 is 12 amino acids. CDR1 and CDR2 (germline): SQVTM, ANQGSEA. Over several immunoSEQ plates, each subset's genomic DNA was distributed in even portions. Per the original data handling: Filtering was not the same, since immunoSEQ gave junction-only sequences without quality scores. Clones were sequenced by immunoSEQ multiplex PCR, and TCRdb holds only the in-frame ones, with some missing. The D gene and trimming were derived from the DNA, and the V and J assignments and clone size from that table. Altogether 190,000 or so clones are present, about 66% being singletons, with the ten largest covering roughly a tenth. Whole-study results and caveats: Sequencing depth was a factor that was expected to affect clonotype sharing among donors.

This clone was recorded a few times. Its antigen is undetermined. This TCR was recovered from a man aged 25 to 40 in good health. V gene TRBV29-1 combines with J gene TRBJ2-4, with D possibly TRBD1 on 5 matching bases. The material sequenced was memory CD4+ T cells sorted from blood. Described subset: CD45RA-negative fraction. CDR3 region: CSVVGQGNIQYF. The CDR3 DNA reads TGCAGCGTTGTTGGGCAGGGAAACATTCAGTACTTC.